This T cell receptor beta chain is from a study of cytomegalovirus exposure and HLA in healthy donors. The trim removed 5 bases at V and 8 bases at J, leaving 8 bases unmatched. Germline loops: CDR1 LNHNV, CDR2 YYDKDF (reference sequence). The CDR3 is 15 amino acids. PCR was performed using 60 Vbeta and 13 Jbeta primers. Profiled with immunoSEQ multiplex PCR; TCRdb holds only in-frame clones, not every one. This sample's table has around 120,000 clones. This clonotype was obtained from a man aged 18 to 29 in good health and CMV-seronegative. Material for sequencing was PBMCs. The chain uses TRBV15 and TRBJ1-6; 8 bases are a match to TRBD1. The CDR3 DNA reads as TGTGCCACCAGCGCTTTGGACAGGGACGATTCACCCCTCCACTTT. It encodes CATSALDRDDSPLHF.